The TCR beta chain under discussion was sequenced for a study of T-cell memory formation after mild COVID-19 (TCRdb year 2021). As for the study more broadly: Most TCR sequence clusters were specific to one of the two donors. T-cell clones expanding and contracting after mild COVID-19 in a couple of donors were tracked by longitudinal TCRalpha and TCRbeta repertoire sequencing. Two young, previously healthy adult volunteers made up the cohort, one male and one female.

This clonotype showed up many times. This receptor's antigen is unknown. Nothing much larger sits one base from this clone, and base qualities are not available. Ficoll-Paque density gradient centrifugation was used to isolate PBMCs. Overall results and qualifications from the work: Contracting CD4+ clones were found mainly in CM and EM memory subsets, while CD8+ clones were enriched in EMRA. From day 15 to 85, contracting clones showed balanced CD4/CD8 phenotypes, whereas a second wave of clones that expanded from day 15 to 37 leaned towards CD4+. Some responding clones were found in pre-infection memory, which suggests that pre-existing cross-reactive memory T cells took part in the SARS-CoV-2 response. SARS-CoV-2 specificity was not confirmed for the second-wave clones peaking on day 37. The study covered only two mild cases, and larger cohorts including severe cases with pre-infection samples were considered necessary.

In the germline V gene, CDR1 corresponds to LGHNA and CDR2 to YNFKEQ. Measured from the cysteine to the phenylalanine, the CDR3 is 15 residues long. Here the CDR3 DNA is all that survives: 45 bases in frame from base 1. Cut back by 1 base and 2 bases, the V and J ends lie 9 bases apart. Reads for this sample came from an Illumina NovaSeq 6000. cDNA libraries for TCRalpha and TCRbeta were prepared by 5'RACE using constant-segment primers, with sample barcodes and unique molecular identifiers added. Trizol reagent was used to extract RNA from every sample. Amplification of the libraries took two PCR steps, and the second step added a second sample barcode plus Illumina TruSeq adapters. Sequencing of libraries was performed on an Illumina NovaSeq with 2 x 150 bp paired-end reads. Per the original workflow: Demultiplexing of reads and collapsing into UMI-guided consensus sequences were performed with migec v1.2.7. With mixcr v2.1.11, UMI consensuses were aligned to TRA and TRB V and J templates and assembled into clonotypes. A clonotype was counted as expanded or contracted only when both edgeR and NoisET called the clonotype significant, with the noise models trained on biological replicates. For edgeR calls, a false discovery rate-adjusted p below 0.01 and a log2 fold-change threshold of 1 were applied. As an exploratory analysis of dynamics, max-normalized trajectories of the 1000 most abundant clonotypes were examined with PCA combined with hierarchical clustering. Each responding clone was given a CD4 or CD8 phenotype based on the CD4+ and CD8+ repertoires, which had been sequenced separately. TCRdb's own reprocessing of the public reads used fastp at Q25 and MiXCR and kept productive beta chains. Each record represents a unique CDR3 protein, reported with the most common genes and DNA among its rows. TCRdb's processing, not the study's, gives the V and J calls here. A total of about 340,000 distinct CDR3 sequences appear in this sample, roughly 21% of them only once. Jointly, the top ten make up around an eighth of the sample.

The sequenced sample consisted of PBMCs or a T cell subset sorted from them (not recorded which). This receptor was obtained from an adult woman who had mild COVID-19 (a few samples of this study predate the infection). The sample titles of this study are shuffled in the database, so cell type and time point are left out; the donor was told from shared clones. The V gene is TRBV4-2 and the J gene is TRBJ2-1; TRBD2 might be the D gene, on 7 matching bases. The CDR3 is CASSQGGGPYNEQFF. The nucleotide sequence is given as TGTGCCAGCAGCCAAGGCGGGGGCCCCTACAATGAGCAGTTCTTC.